This TCR beta chain was recorded in a study of post-analysis software for immune sequencing data. Turning to the study itself: Both relapsing-remitting and secondary progressive multiple sclerosis featured among the disease courses, as did progressive-relapsing multiple sclerosis. Findings and limits, study-wide: With TRBV5-6, TRBV5-1 and TRBV20-1 included, about five TRBV segments were more frequent in patients than in controls. Co-batched samples clustered tightly together by F measure.

As regards this clonotype: As yet, its antigen is unknown.

The trim removed 3 bases at V and 4 bases at J, leaving 7 bases unmatched. The length of the CDR3 is 16 residues. Germline assignment: CDR1 MGHRA and CDR2 YSYEKL. Each TCR beta cDNA library carried unique molecular identifiers. Via MiXCR, TCRdb re-called the PCR reads, giving one row per CDR3 protein. The repertoire holds about 770,000 distinct CDR3 sequences, with 40% to 55% as singletons. The rearrangement links TRBV4-1 to TRBJ2-1; 9 nucleotides match TRBD2. Sequencing used blood. The receptor comes from a girl aged 5-17 years with multiple sclerosis. CDR3 in amino acids: CASSHDTSGYYNEQFF. DNA of the CDR3: TGCGCCAGCAGCCACGATACTAGCGGGTATTACAATGAGCAGTTCTTC.